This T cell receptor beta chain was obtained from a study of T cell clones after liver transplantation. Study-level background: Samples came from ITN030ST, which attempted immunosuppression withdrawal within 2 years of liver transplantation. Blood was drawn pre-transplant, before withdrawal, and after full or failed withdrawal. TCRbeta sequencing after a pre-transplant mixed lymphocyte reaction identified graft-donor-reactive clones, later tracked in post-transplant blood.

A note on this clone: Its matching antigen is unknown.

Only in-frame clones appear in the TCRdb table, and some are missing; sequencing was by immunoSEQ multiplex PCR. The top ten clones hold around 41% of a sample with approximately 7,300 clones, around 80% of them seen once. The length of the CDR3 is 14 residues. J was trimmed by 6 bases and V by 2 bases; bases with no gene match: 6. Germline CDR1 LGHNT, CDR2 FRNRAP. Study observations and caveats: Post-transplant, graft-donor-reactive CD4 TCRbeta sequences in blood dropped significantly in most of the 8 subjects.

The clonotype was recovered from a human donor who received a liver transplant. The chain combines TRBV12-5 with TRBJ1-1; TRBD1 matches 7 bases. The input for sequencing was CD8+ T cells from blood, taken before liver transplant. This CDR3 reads CASGLTGAVAEAFF. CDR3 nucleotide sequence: TGTGCTAGTGGTTTGACAGGGGCGGTGGCTGAAGCTTTCTTT.